These T cell receptor beta chains were read from a single sample in a study of neurological immune-mediated disorders. TCRdb reprocessed the 5' RACE reads via MiXCR and lists one record per CDR3 protein. The sample records tens of thousands of distinct CDR3 sequences, about 13% being singletons. Sequencing was carried out using PBMCs. These receptors came from a woman aged 40 to 50 in good health. Each CDR3 is given with its conserved first and last residue. Each record gives: CDR3 protein, CDR3 DNA, clone size, V gene, D gene, J gene. A D gene is named only where the DNA matches it firmly. Where a row states a size, it is once, few, many or the class of an expanded clone; other rows omit it.

CDR3 protein: CATSVTSGRAHTGELFF
CDR3 DNA: TGTGCCACCAGTGTCACTAGCGGGAGGGCCCACACCGGGGAGCTGTTTTTT
clone size: medium-sized
V gene: TRBV24-1
D gene: TRBD2
J gene: TRBJ2-2

CDR3 protein: CAWSVRRLAGGPEQYF
CDR3 DNA: TGTGCCTGGAGTGTCCGTCGTCTAGCGGGGGGGCCCGAGCAGTACTTC
clone size: .
V gene: TRBV30
D gene: TRBD2
J gene: TRBJ2-7

CDR3 protein: CASSLFYEQYF
CDR3 DNA: TGTGCCAGCAGTCTATTCTACGAGCAGTACTTC
clone size: many
V gene: TRBV25-1
D gene: .
J gene: TRBJ2-7

CDR3 protein: CATSASGGNTIYF
CDR3 DNA: TGTGCCACCAGTGCCTCGGGGGGCAACACCATATATTTT
clone size: many
V gene: TRBV24-1
D gene: .
J gene: TRBJ1-3

CDR3 protein: CASSEAHSGPQHF
CDR3 DNA: TGTGCCAGCAGTGAAGCCCACAGCGGGCCCCAGCATTTT
clone size: many
V gene: TRBV6-1
D gene: .
J gene: TRBJ1-5

CDR3 protein: CASSPAGGRYEQFF
CDR3 DNA: TGTGCCAGCAGCCCAGCGGGGGGGCGATATGAGCAGTTCTTC
clone size: many
V gene: TRBV3-1
D gene: TRBD2
J gene: TRBJ2-1

CDR3 protein: CATWGDTYNEQFF
CDR3 DNA: TGTGCCACCTGGGGTGACACCTACAATGAGCAGTTCTTC
clone size: many
V gene: TRBV10-3
D gene: .
J gene: TRBJ2-1

CDR3 protein: CASRPRTASQETQYF
CDR3 DNA: TGTGCCAGCCGACCCCGAACCGCGAGCCAAGAGACCCAGTACTTC
clone size: many
V gene: TRBV7-2
D gene: .
J gene: TRBJ2-5

CDR3 protein: CSARRDRDTDTQYF
CDR3 DNA: TGCAGTGCTAGAAGGGACAGAGACACAGATACGCAGTATTTT
clone size: many
V gene: TRBV20-1
D gene: TRBD1
J gene: TRBJ2-3

CDR3 protein: CSAGTRDRGVRGYTF
CDR3 DNA: TGCAGTGCTGGCACCCGGGACAGGGGCGTTCGTGGCTACACCTTC
clone size: many
V gene: TRBV20-1
D gene: TRBD1
J gene: TRBJ1-2

CDR3 protein: CASSLNKNEQFF
CDR3 DNA: TGTGCCAGCAGCTTAAACAAGAATGAGCAGTTCTTC
clone size: .
V gene: TRBV7-3
D gene: .
J gene: TRBJ2-1

CDR3 protein: CASSQLSEQYF
CDR3 DNA: TGTGCCAGCAGCCAATTGAGCGAGCAGTACTTC
clone size: many
V gene: TRBV3-1
D gene: .
J gene: TRBJ2-7

CDR3 protein: CSASRGGAFGYTF
CDR3 DNA: TGCAGTGCTAGTAGAGGGGGCGCGTTTGGCTACACCTTC
clone size: many
V gene: TRBV20-1
D gene: TRBD1
J gene: TRBJ1-2

CDR3 protein: CASSLPGQGGEKLFF
CDR3 DNA: TGTGCCAGCAGCTTACCGGGACAGGGCGGTGAAAAACTGTTTTTT
clone size: .
V gene: TRBV7-2
D gene: TRBD1
J gene: TRBJ1-4

CDR3 protein: CASSLNIGTENTEAFF
CDR3 DNA: TGCGCCAGCAGCTTGAATATCGGGACAGAGAACACTGAAGCTTTCTTT
clone size: many
V gene: TRBV5-1
D gene: TRBD1
J gene: TRBJ1-1

CDR3 protein: CASRTGTGDHGYTF
CDR3 DNA: TGTGCCAGCAGAACCGGGACAGGGGACCATGGCTACACCTTC
clone size: .
V gene: TRBV6-2/TRBV6-3
D gene: TRBD1
J gene: TRBJ1-2

CDR3 protein: CASSEGFEAFF
CDR3 DNA: TGTGCCAGCAGTGAGGGGTTTGAAGCTTTCTTT
clone size: many
V gene: TRBV12-3/TRBV12-4
D gene: .
J gene: TRBJ1-1

CDR3 protein: CASSSVPVPSLNEQFF
CDR3 DNA: TGTGCCAGCAGCTCTGTTCCGGTTCCGAGTCTCAATGAGCAGTTCTTC
clone size: many
V gene: TRBV11-2
D gene: .
J gene: TRBJ2-1

CDR3 protein: CASKRQGSSYEQYF
CDR3 DNA: TGTGCCAGCAAAAGACAGGGCAGTTCCTACGAGCAGTACTTC
clone size: .
V gene: TRBV27
D gene: TRBD1
J gene: TRBJ2-7

CDR3 protein: CAIPRRGGYGYTF
CDR3 DNA: TGTGCCATCCCTCGCAGGGGCGGCTATGGCTACACCTTC
clone size: many
V gene: TRBV10-3
D gene: .
J gene: TRBJ1-2

CDR3 protein: CASSSPGPSGYNEQFF
CDR3 DNA: TGTGCCAGCAGCTCTCCGGGACCTAGCGGCTACAATGAGCAGTTCTTC
clone size: .
V gene: TRBV7-3
D gene: TRBD2
J gene: TRBJ2-1

CDR3 protein: CASIKGHELFF
CDR3 DNA: TGTGCCAGCATTAAGGGTCATGAGCTGTTTTTT
clone size: many
V gene: TRBV25-1
D gene: .
J gene: TRBJ2-2

CDR3 protein: CASSPLLGGYTF
CDR3 DNA: TGCGCCAGCAGCCCGTTACTAGGGGGCTACACCTTC
clone size: medium-sized
V gene: TRBV4-1
D gene: .
J gene: TRBJ1-2

CDR3 protein: CSASPSGLFISTDTQYF
CDR3 DNA: TGCAGTGCTAGTCCTAGCGGGTTGTTCATCAGCACAGATACGCAGTATTTT
clone size: few
V gene: TRBV20-1
D gene: TRBD2
J gene: TRBJ2-3

CDR3 protein: CASSSGVYQFGNTIYF
CDR3 DNA: TGTGCCAGCAGCTCTGGAGTCTATCAATTTGGAAACACCATATATTTT
clone size: many
V gene: TRBV5-5
D gene: .
J gene: TRBJ1-3

CDR3 protein: CASSLTGGGAFF
CDR3 DNA: TGTGCCAGCAGCTTAACTGGAGGGGGAGCTTTCTTT
clone size: many
V gene: TRBV7-2
D gene: .
J gene: TRBJ1-1

CDR3 protein: CASSPVGPTTNTGELFF
CDR3 DNA: TGTGCCAGCAGCCCAGTGGGGCCGACTACGAACACCGGGGAGCTGTTTTTT
clone size: many
V gene: TRBV7-2
D gene: .
J gene: TRBJ2-2

CDR3 protein: CASSPNGKGRNYGYTF
CDR3 DNA: TGTGCCAGCAGCCCCAACGGGAAGGGACGGAACTATGGCTACACCTTC
clone size: many
V gene: TRBV14
D gene: .
J gene: TRBJ1-2

CDR3 protein: CASSETGRDNSPLHF
CDR3 DNA: TGTGCCAGCAGCGAAACAGGGAGGGATAATTCACCCCTCCACTTT
clone size: many
V gene: TRBV9
D gene: .
J gene: TRBJ1-6

CDR3 protein: CSASRLGLAGDIQETQYF
CDR3 DNA: TGCAGTGCTAGTCGTCTGGGTCTAGCGGGGGATATTCAAGAGACCCAGTACTTC
clone size: many
V gene: TRBV20-1
D gene: TRBD2
J gene: TRBJ2-5